This T cell receptor (beta chain) is drawn from a study of CD4+ T cells in melanoma. The protocol was immunoSEQ multiplex PCR, while the TCRdb copy is restricted to in-frame clones and leaves out a portion. In the table there are roughly 120,000 clones, about 92% of which are singletons. Study observations and caveats: A reported correlation linked neoantigen-specific CD4+ T cells to CD8+, macrophage and B cell function.

The CDR3 runs to 15 residues. V lost 10 bases and J 6 bases, leaving 21 bases between the germline ends. CDR1 SNHLY and CDR2 FYNNEI come from the germline V gene. Note on this clone: As yet, its antigen is unknown.

The chain joins TRBV2 to TRBJ2-2, with D possibly being TRBD1 or TRBD2 (5 bases each). Sample: peripheral blood. This TCR derives from a human donor with melanoma. CDR3 in amino acids: CATTKAGSLAGELFF. CDR3 coding DNA: TGTGCCACCACGAAGGCAGGGAGCCTGGCCGGGGAGCTGTTTTTT.